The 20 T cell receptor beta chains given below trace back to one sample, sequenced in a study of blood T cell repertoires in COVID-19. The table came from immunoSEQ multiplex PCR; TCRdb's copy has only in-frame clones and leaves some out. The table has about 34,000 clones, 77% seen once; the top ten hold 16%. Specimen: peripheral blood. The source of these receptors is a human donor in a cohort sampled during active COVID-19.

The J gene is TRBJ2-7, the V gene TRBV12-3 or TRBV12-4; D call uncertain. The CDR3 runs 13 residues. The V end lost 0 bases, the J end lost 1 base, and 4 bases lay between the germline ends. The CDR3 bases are TGTGCCAGCAGTTTAGCCCAGTCCTACGAGCAGTACTTC. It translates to CASSLAQSYEQYF.

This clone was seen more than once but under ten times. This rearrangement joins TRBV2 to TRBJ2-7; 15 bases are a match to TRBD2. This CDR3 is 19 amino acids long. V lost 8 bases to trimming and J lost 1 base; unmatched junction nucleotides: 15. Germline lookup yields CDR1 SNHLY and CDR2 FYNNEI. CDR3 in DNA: TGTGCCAGCGGAACCCCCGGGACTAGCGGGAGGTTCGTATCCTACGAGCAGTACTTC. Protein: CASGTPGTSGRFVSYEQYF.

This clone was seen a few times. The CDR3 coding sequence is TGTGCCAGCAGCCCGGGGGACAGAATACAAGAGACCCAGTACTTC. Translating gives CASSPGDRIQETQYF. The genes are TRBV7-8 and TRBJ2-5, with D tentatively TRBD1 (7 bases). CDR3 length: 15 residues. Trimming pared 5 bases from V and 2 bases from J, leaving 15 bases between. The V gene's germline CDR1 is SGHVS and CDR2 FQNEAQ.

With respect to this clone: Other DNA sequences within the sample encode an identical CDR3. The CDR3 region is CASSLGGGPDTQYF. In nucleotides, the CDR3 is TGTGCCAGCAGCTTAGGGGGAGGACCAGATACGCAGTATTTT. J is TRBJ2-3 and V is TRBV11-2; a possible D gene is TRBD2 (6 bases). This CDR3 contains 14 residues. Germline assignment: CDR1 SGHAT and CDR2 FQNNGV. Trimming cost V 1 base and J 4 bases, with 9 bases left between them.

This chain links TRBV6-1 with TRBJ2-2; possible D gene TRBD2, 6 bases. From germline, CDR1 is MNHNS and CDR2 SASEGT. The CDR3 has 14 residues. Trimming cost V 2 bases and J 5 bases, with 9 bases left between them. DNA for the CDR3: TGTGCCAGCAGTGAACTCGGGGGAACCGGGGAGCTGTTTTTT. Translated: CASSELGGTGELFF.

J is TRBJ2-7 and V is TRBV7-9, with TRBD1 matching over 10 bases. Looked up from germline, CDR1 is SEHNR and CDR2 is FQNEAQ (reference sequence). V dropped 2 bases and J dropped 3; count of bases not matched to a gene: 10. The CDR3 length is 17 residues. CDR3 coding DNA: TGTGCCAGCAGCTTACTTACCGGCGGGACAGGGGACTACGAGCAGTACTTC. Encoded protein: CASSLLTGGTGDYEQYF.

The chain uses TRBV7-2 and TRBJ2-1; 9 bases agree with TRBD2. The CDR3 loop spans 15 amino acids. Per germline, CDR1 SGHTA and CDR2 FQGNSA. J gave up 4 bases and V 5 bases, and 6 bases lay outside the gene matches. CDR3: CASSQSSGVYNEQFF. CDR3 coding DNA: TGTGCCAGCAGCCAATCTAGCGGGGTGTACAATGAGCAGTTCTTC.

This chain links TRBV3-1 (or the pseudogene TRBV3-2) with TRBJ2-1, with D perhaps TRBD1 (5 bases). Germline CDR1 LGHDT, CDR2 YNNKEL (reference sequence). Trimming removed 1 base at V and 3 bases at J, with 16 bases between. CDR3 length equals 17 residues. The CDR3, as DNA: TGTGCCAGCAGCCAAGGTAGACCAGGGCACATCTACAATGAGCAGTTCTTC. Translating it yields CASSQGRPGHIYNEQFF.

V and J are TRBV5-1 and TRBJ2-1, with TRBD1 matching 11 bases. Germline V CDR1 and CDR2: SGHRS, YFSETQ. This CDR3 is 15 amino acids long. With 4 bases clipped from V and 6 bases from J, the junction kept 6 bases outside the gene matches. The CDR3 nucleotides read TGCGCCAGCAGCCGGACAGGGGGCGCGGGCAATGAGCAGTTCTTC. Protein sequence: CASSRTGGAGNEQFF. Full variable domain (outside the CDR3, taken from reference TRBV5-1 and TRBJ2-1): KAGVTQTPRYLIKTRGQQVTLSCSPISGHRSVSWYQQTPGQGLQFLFEYFSETQRNKGNFPGRFSGRQFSNSRSEMNVSTLELGDSALYLCASSRTGGAGNEQFFGPGTRLTVL.

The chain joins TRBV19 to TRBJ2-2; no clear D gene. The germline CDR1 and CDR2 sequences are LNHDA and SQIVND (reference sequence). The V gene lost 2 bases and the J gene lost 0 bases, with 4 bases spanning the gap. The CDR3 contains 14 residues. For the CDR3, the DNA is TGTGCCAGTAGTATACCAGCGAACACCGGGGAGCTGTTTTTT. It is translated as CASSIPANTGELFF.

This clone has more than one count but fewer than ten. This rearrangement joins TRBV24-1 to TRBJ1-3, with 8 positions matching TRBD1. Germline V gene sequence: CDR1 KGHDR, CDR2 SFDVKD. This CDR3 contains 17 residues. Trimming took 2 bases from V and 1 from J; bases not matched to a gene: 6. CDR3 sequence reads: CATSDSAGGASGNTIYF. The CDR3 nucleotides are TGTGCCACCAGTGATTCGGCAGGGGGCGCATCTGGAAACACCATATATTTT.

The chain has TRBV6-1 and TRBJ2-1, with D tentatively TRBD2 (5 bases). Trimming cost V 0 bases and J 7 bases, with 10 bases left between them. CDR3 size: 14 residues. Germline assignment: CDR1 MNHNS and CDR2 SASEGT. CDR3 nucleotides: TGTGCCAGCAGTGAAGCGGGAGTACTGAATGAGCAGTTCTTC. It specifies CASSEAGVLNEQFF.

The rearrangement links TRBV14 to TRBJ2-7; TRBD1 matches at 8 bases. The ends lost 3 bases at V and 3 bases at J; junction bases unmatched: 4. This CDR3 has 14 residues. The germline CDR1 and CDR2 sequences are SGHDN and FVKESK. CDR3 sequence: CASSQSQGVYEQYF. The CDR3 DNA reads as TGTGCCAGCAGCCAGTCACAGGGGGTCTACGAGCAGTACTTC.

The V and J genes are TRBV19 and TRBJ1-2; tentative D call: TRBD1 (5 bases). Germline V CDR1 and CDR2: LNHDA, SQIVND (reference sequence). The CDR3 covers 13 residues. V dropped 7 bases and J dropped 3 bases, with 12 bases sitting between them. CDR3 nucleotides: TGTGCCAGTACGACCAGGGTGCACTATGGCTACACCTTC. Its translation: CASTTRVHYGYTF.

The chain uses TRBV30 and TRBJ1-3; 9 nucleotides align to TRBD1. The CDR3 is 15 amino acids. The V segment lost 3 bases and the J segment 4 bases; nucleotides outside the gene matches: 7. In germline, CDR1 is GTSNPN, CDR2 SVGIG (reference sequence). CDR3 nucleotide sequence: TGTGCCTGGAGCACCGGGACAGGGTACGGAAACACCATATATTTT. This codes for CAWSTGTGYGNTIYF.

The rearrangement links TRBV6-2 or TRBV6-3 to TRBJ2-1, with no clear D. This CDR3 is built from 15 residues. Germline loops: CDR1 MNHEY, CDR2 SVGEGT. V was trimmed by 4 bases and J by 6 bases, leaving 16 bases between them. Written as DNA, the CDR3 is TGTGCCAGCAGTTTAAGACAAAGCCGATCCAATGAGCAGTTCTTC. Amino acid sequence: CASSLRQSRSNEQFF.

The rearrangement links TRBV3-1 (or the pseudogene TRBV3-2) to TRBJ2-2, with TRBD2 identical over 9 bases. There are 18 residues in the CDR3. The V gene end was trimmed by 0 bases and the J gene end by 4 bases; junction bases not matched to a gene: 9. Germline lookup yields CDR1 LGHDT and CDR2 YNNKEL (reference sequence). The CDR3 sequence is CASSQEVLAGSFTGELFF. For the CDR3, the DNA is TGTGCCAGCAGCCAAGAAGTCCTAGCGGGGTCTTTCACCGGGGAGCTGTTTTTT.

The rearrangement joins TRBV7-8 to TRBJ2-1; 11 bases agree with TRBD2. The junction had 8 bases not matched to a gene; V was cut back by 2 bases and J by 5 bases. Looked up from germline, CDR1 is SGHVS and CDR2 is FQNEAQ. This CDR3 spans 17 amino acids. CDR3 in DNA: TGTGCCAGCAGCTTAAGGTCCGGGACTAGCGGACACAATGAGCAGTTCTTC. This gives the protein CASSLRSGTSGHNEQFF.

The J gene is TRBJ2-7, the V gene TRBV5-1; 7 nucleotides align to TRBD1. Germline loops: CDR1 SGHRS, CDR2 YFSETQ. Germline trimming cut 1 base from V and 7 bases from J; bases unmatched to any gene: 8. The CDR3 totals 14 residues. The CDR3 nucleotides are TGCGCCAGCAGCTTGACAACAGGGGTGAGGGAGCAGTACTTC. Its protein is CASSLTTGVREQYF.

CDR3 sequence: CASSPGQGPGTEAFF. In DNA, the CDR3 is TGTGCCAGCTCACCGGGACAGGGTCCGGGCACTGAAGCTTTCTTT. The gene calls are TRBV18 and TRBJ1-1, with 9 positions matching TRBD1. Trimming removed 3 bases from V and 4 bases from J; junction bases left unmatched: 6. The CDR3 sequence is 15 residues long. Germline V gene data show CDR1 as KGHSH and CDR2 as LQKENI.